The 30 T cell receptor beta chains below all came from one sample that was sequenced in a study of cytomegalovirus exposure and HLA in healthy donors. Primers for the PCR totalled 60 Vbeta and 13 Jbeta. Sequenced by immunoSEQ multiplex PCR; TCRdb stores in-frame clones only, minus some. The sample consists of 150,000 to 200,000 clones, roughly 75% of them appearing once. The specimen sequenced was PBMCs. The receptors come from a male donor in good health and CMV-seronegative.

The chain recombines TRBV12-5 with TRBJ2-5; D gene uncertain. The V gene lost 6 bases and the J gene lost 4 bases, with 6 bases spanning the gap. This CDR3 is 11 amino acids long. Looked up from germline, CDR1 is LGHNT and CDR2 is FRNRAP. The CDR3 loop reads CASGPLETQYF. The CDR3 DNA reads TGTGCTAGTGGCCCACTAGAGACCCAGTACTTC.

This sequence joins TRBV6-1 and TRBJ2-7, with TRBD2 as a possible D gene (6 bases). Between the trimmed V and J ends, which lost 6 bases and 4 bases, there was a span of 16 bases. CDR3 length equals 14 residues. CDR1 is MNHNS and CDR2 is SASEGT in the germline V gene. The DNA of the CDR3 is TGTGCCAGCAGCGCAACCGGGACTCAGTACGAGCAGTACTTC. Residues: CASSATGTQYEQYF.

CDR3 in DNA: TGCGCCAGCAGCCAAACAAGGGGCCCGGGGGACACTGAAGCTTTCTTT. As protein: CASSQTRGPGDTEAFF. The chain recombines TRBV4-1 with TRBJ1-1, with D maybe TRBD1 (5 bases). The CDR3 has 16 residues. CDR1 and CDR2 (germline): MGHRA, YSYEKL. V lost 2 bases and J lost 3, with 16 bases in between.

This clone was picked up one time. J is TRBJ1-1 and V is TRBV30; TRBD1 is a possible D gene (5 bases). Between the trimmed V and J ends, which lost 3 bases and 7 bases, there was a span of 15 bases. Germline-derived CDR1 and CDR2 are GTSNPN and SVGIG (reference sequence). The CDR3 consists of 13 residues. CDR3 nucleotide sequence: TGTGCCTGGAGCCAGGGATGGGGGGATGAAGCTTTCTTT. Protein: CAWSQGWGDEAFF.

The CDR3 DNA reads as TGTGCCAGCAGTTTAGGGACAGGTACCTACGAGCAGTACTTC. Its protein product is CASSLGTGTYEQYF. The rearrangement joins TRBV28 to TRBJ2-7, with 8 positions matching TRBD1. CDR1 MDHEN and CDR2 SYDVKM come from the germline V gene. The CDR3 runs to 14 residues. The V and J ends lost 2 bases and 2 bases, in that order; junction bases with no gene match: 2.

The chain carries TRBV7-9 and TRBJ1-2; TRBD1 matches 11 bases. After removal of 4 bases from V and 4 bases from J, the junction contained 5 bases not matched to a gene. This CDR3 region has 15 residues. In germline, CDR1 is SEHNR, CDR2 FQNEAQ (reference sequence). The CDR3 protein is CASSSRDRGGYGYTF. The CDR3 nucleotides read TGTGCCAGCAGCTCCCGGGACAGGGGGGGCTATGGCTACACCTTC.

The V call is TRBV5-1, the J call TRBJ1-2; D is unclear. Per the germline V gene, CDR1 is SGHRS and CDR2 is YFSETQ. Trimming took off 0 bases at V and 2 bases at J, with 11 bases between the two ends. The CDR3 is made up of 15 amino acids. As DNA, the CDR3 is TGCGCCAGCAGCTTGGACAGAGGGATGAACTATGGCTACACCTTC. As protein: CASSLDRGMNYGYTF.

This chain joins TRBV19 and TRBJ2-7; D perhaps matches TRBD2 (6 bases). Per germline, CDR1 LNHDA and CDR2 SQIVND (reference sequence). V gave up 7 bases and J gave up 3 bases, with 19 bases separating them. The CDR3 contains 15 residues. CDR3 amino acids: CASTSGSGLNYEQYF. For the CDR3, the DNA is TGTGCCAGTACCTCGGGTAGCGGATTAAACTACGAGCAGTACTTC.

V gene TRBV7-9 combines with J gene TRBJ1-4; 8 nucleotides align to TRBD1. The CDR3 is 14 amino acids. V was clipped by 1 base and J by 8 bases; unmatched bases: 3. Germline V gives CDR1 SEHNR, CDR2 FQNEAQ (reference sequence). Here the CDR3 DNA reads TGTGCCAGCAGCTTAGACAGGGGGGGAGAAAAACTGTTTTTT. Amino acids: CASSLDRGGEKLFF.

The V gene is TRBV28, the J gene TRBJ1-1, with D possibly being TRBD1 (5 bases). The CDR3 length is 14 residues. V was cut by 2 bases and J by 5 bases, with 12 bases left in between. Germline CDR1 and CDR2: MDHEN and SYDVKM. The CDR3 protein is CASSLNRKGTEAFF. The DNA for the CDR3 is TGTGCCAGCAGTTTAAATCGGAAGGGGACTGAAGCTTTCTTT.

The chain couples TRBV5-1 to TRBJ2-3; D remains unclear. The CDR3 consists of 14 residues. Germline assignment: CDR1 SGHRS and CDR2 YFSETQ. Trimming removed 1 base from V and 1 base from J, with 7 bases in between. The CDR3 DNA reads as TGCGCCAGCAGCTTGACAGCCCGCACAGATACGCAGTATTTT. Translating gives CASSLTARTDTQYF.

This chain links TRBV7-3 with TRBJ2-4; TRBD2 aligns across 7 bases. CDR3 length: 13 amino acids. Trimming cost V 5 bases and J 15 bases; bases outside gene matches: 13. Germline V gene lookup returns CDR1 SGHTA and CDR2 FQGTGA. CDR3 DNA sequence: TGTGCCAGCAGCCGGGACGGGGGGTCGGAAAGGTACTTC. It translates to CASSRDGGSERYF.

The V and J genes are TRBV5-6 and TRBJ1-6; no definite D call. Trimming took 1 base from V and 10 from J, leaving 12 bases between them. Germline V lookup: CDR1 SGHDT, CDR2 YYEEEE. CDR3 length: 14 residues. The CDR3 loop is CASSLLGSGSPLHF. CDR3 nucleotides: TGTGCCAGCAGCTTGTTGGGGAGCGGATCACCCCTCCACTTT.

This chain uses TRBV27 with TRBJ1-1; D possibly corresponds to TRBD1 (5 bases). The CDR3 runs to 14 residues. Trimming stripped 3 bases from V and 1 base from J, with 9 bases between. Germline-derived CDR1 and CDR2 are MNHEY and SMNVEV (reference sequence). In DNA form, the CDR3 reads TGTGCCAGCAGTTTGCGGGGGGGGAACACTGAAGCTTTCTTT. It specifies CASSLRGGNTEAFF.

V gene TRBV18 combines with J gene TRBJ2-5; weak D call: TRBD2 (6 bases). The J call is in doubt because the DNA end fits TRBJ2-7 better. The length of the CDR3 is 15 residues. In germline, CDR1 is KGHSH, CDR2 LQKENI. The CDR3 is CASSPLAPEFYEQYF. The CDR3 nucleotides are TGTGCCAGCTCACCGCTAGCGCCGGAATTCTACGAGCAGTACTTC.

This clone was counted between two and nine times. The chain combines TRBV29-1 with TRBJ1-4, with 7 positions matching TRBD1. The junction had 10 bases not matched to a gene; V was cut back by 7 bases and J by 8 bases. This CDR3 region has 13 residues. Germline V CDR1 and CDR2: SQVTM, ANQGSEA. CDR3 coding DNA: TGCAGCGCCAACAGGGGAGGTTTAGAAAAACTGTTTTTT. Protein product: CSANRGGLEKLFF.

This clone was seen a handful of times. The rearrangement uses TRBV6-6 and TRBJ2-3, with 8 bases matching TRBD2. Germline CDR1 MNHNY, CDR2 SVGAGI (reference sequence). Losses at the gene ends were 10 bases for V and 4 bases for J; bases not matched to a gene: 10. The CDR3 sequence is 14 residues long. CDR3 residues: CATRGSGDSDTQYF. Written as DNA, the CDR3 is TGTGCCACCCGAGGTAGCGGGGACTCAGATACGCAGTATTTT.

This clone came up once. The chain links TRBV4-2 to TRBJ2-3, with 9 bases lining up with TRBD1. Germline V gives CDR1 LGHNA, CDR2 YNFKEQ. The CDR3 length is 16 residues. With V trimmed by 3 bases and J by 2 bases, 6 bases remained unmatched. The CDR3 DNA follows: TGTGCCAGCAGCCAGGGACAGGGCTCGTTCACAGATACGCAGTATTTT. Its translation: CASSQGQGSFTDTQYF.

The chain links TRBV15 to TRBJ2-6; 10 bases match TRBD1. The length of the CDR3 is 17 residues. Trimming took 4 bases from V and 0 from J; bases not matched to a gene: 3. The germline V gene encodes CDR1 LNHNV and CDR2 YYDKDF (reference sequence). In DNA, the CDR3 is TGTGCCACCAGCAAAGGACAGGGGGTCTCTGGGGCCAACGTCCTGACTTTC. Its protein product is CATSKGQGVSGANVLTF.

The chain uses TRBV18 and TRBJ2-3; D ambiguous. The V end was cut by 4 bases, the J end by 2 bases, with 10 bases between. Germline-derived CDR1 and CDR2 are KGHSH and LQKENI. The CDR3 has 14 amino acids. The DNA for the CDR3 is TGTGCCAGCTCACTCCTTTCTACCACAGATACGCAGTATTTT. The encoded protein is CASSLLSTTDTQYF.

The chain is built from TRBV18 and TRBJ2-5, with a possible D match to TRBD1 (5 bases). Looked up from germline, CDR1 is KGHSH and CDR2 is LQKENI. This CDR3 contains 13 residues. Trimming took off 2 bases at V and 5 bases at J, with 9 bases between the two ends. Here the CDR3 reads CASSPGNRETQYF. CDR3 DNA sequence: TGTGCCAGCTCACCAGGCAACAGGGAGACCCAGTACTTC. The full variable domain, in which reference TRBV18 and TRBJ2-5 provide the parts outside the CDR3, is NAGVMQNPRHLVRRRGQEARLRCSPMKGHSHVYWYRQLPEEGLKFMVYLQKENIIDESGMPKERFSAEFPKEGPSILRIQQVVRGDSAAYFCASSPGNRETQYFGPGTRLLVL.

J is TRBJ2-1 and V is TRBV4-1; no firm D call. This CDR3 is built from 13 residues. V gave up 2 bases and J gave up 9 bases, with 11 bases separating them. Germline CDR1 and CDR2: MGHRA and YSYEKL. CDR3 region: CASSQPSSAEQFF. The CDR3 DNA reads as TGCGCCAGCAGCCAACCATCAAGCGCTGAGCAGTTCTTC.

The rearrangement uses TRBV5-4 and TRBJ1-1; TRBD1 matches 8 bases. CDR3 length equals 15 residues. CDR1 SGHNT and CDR2 YYREEE come from the germline V gene (reference sequence). After removal of 3 bases from V and 0 bases from J, the junction contained 4 bases not matched to a gene. CDR3 in amino acids: CASSSGQAMNTEAFF. The CDR3 bases are TGTGCCAGCAGCTCGGGACAGGCGATGAACACTGAAGCTTTCTTT.

CDR3 coding DNA: TGTGCCAGCAGCTTAGTGAGAAATAGCAATCAGCCCCAGCATTTT. Its protein product is CASSLVRNSNQPQHF. The chain has TRBV7-2 and TRBJ1-5; D call uncertain. Germline V gives CDR1 SGHTA, CDR2 FQGNSA. The CDR3 has 15 amino acids. V dropped 1 base and J dropped 0 bases, with 7 bases sitting between them.

The chain joins TRBV27 to TRBJ1-4; 7 positions match TRBD1. Trimming removed 4 bases from V and 2 bases from J; junction bases left unmatched: 1. The CDR3 sequence is 14 residues long. Germline-derived CDR1 and CDR2 are MNHEY and SMNVEV (reference sequence). CDR3 DNA sequence: TGTGCCAGCAGTTCACAGGGGACTAATGAAAAACTGTTTTTT. Translation: CASSSQGTNEKLFF. The whole variable domain, filled in from reference TRBV27 and TRBJ1-4, reads EAQVTQNPRYLITVTGKKLTVTCSQNMNHEYMSWYRQDPGLGLRQIYYSMNVEVTDKGDVPEGYKVSRKEKRNFPLILESPSPNQTSLYFCASSSQGTNEKLFFGSGTQLSVL.

This sequence joins TRBV7-9 and TRBJ2-7; tentatively, D is TRBD1 (5 bases). With 1 base removed from V and 0 bases from J, the gap between germline ends came to 7 bases. This CDR3 comprises 14 residues. Germline V gives CDR1 SEHNR, CDR2 FQNEAQ (reference sequence). CDR3 bases: TGTGCCAGCAGCTTAGTAGGGGACTCCTACGAGCAGTACTTC. As protein: CASSLVGDSYEQYF.

CDR3 sequence: CASSLLDWNEAFF. The CDR3 DNA follows: TGTGCCAGCAGCCTATTGGACTGGAATGAAGCTTTCTTT. The V and J genes are TRBV5-6 and TRBJ1-1; no firm D call. Per germline, CDR1 SGHDT and CDR2 YYEEEE. CDR3 length: 13 residues. Trimming stripped 4 bases from V and 7 bases from J, with 14 bases between.

This chain links TRBV6-1 with TRBJ2-5, with 8 bases fitting TRBD1. The J call may not be correct, given that the DNA end is closer to TRBJ2-7. This CDR3 is built from 14 residues. Germline CDR1 is MNHNS and CDR2 is SASEGT. The CDR3 spells CASSRETGVYEQYF. The CDR3 nucleotides read TGTGCCAGCAGTCGCGAGACAGGGGTCTACGAGCAGTACTTC.

This clone was seen only once. CDR3 DNA sequence: TGTGCCAGCAGCCGCACCCGGGTCACTGAAGCTTTCTTT. Translating it yields CASSRTRVTEAFF. This chain connects TRBV7-3 to TRBJ1-1; D is undetermined. The CDR3 has 13 amino acids. V was pared by 5 bases and J by 4 bases, with 11 bases between. Germline lookup yields CDR1 SGHTA and CDR2 FQGTGA.

V usage is TRBV27 and J usage is TRBJ2-7; TRBD2 matches 7 bases. V lost 3 bases to trimming and J lost 1 base; unmatched junction nucleotides: 6. The CDR3 length is 15 residues. CDR1 and CDR2 (germline): MNHEY, SMNVEV (reference sequence). Here the CDR3 reads CASSFRASGSYEQYF. The CDR3 coding sequence is TGTGCCAGCAGTTTTAGGGCTAGCGGATCCTACGAGCAGTACTTC.